The clone carrying this T cell receptor (beta chain) was found many times. The target antigen is unknown. This sample is part of a study of breast tumors, draining lymph nodes, adjacent tissues. Study results and caveats: Findings are consistent with lymph node origin and intratumoral expansion of most tumor T cells.

TCRdb independently ran MiXCR on the multiplex PCR reads; one entry per CDR3 protein. The table shows about 180,000 distinct CDR3 sequences, with around a third occurring only once. V lost 1 base to trimming and J lost 4 bases; unmatched junction nucleotides: 11. Germline CDR1 LNHNV, CDR2 YYDKDF (reference sequence). This CDR3 region has 17 residues. Breast cancer patients provided tissue from their axillary draining lymph nodes. The chain couples TRBV15 to TRBJ1-2; 8 bases are a match to TRBD1. Sequenced input: axillary lymph node tissue. The sequence derives from a female donor with breast cancer. Some clones in this sample may be carry-over from other donors' samples. CDR3 coding DNA: TGTGCCACCAGCAGAGGCTTAGAGGACAGGGTTCCCTATGGCTACACCTTC. Translation: CATSRGLEDRVPYGYTF.